Given below is one T cell receptor beta chain in context. The CDR3 loop spans 17 amino acids. Trimming took 6 bases from V and 0 from J, leaving 20 bases between them. Germline CDR1 is KGHSH and CDR2 is LQKENI. This sample was included in a study of blood T cell repertoires in COVID-19. Clones were read by immunoSEQ multiplex PCR, and TCRdb kept only the in-frame ones, dropping some. The sample lists 60,000 or so clones, over 75% occurring once. The V gene is TRBV18, the J gene TRBJ1-1; possibly TRBD1 for D (5 bases). This sequence originates from a human donor in a cohort sampled during active COVID-19. Sample: peripheral blood. The CDR3 spells CASSLTGSVPMNTEAFF. The CDR3 DNA follows: TGTGCCAGCTCTCTCACAGGTTCTGTCCCTATGAACACTGAAGCTTTCTTT.